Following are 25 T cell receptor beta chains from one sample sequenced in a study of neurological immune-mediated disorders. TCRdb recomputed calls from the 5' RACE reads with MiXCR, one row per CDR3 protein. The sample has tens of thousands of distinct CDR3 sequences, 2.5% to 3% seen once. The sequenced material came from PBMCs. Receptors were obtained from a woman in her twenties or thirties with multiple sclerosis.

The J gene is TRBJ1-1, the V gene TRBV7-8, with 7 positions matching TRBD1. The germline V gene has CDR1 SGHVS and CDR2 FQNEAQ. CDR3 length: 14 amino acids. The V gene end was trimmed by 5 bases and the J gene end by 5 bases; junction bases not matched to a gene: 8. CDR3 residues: CASSPRAGGTEAFF. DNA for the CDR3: TGTGCCAGCAGCCCTCGGGCAGGGGGGACTGAAGCTTTCTTT.

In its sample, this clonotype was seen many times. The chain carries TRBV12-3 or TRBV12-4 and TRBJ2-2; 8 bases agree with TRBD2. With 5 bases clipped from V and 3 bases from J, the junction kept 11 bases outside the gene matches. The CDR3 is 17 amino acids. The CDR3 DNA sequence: TGTGCCAGCAGTCCCGGAGCGGGGGAATATGACACCGGGGAGCTGTTTTTT. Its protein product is CASSPGAGEYDTGELFF.

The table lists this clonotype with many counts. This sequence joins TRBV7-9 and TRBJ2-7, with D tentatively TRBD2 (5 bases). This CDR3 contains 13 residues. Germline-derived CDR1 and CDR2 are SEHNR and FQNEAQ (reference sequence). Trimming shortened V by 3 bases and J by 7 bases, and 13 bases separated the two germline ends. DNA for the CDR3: TGTGCCAGCAGCTTCACCCCCACTAGAGAGCAGTACTTC. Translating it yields CASSFTPTREQYF.

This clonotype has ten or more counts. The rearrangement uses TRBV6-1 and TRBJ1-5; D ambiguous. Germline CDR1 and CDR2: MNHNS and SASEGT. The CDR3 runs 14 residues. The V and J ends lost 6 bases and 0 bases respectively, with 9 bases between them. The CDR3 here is CASSFSDSNQPQHF. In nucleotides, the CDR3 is TGTGCCAGCAGCTTTAGCGATAGCAATCAGCCCCAGCATTTT.

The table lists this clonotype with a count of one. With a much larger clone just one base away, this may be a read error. The chain's CDR3 is CATSVEQEETQYF. The CDR3 coding sequence is TGTGCCACCAGTGTGGAACAGGAAGAGACCCAGTACTTC. The rearrangement joins TRBV10-3 to TRBJ2-5; D is perhaps TRBD1 (5 bases). The CDR3 sequence is 13 residues long. The germline V gene has CDR1 ENHRY and CDR2 SYGVKD.

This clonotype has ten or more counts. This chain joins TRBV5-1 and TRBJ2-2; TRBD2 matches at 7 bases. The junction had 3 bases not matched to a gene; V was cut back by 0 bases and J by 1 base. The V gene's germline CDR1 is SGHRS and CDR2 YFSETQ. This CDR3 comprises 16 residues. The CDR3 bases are TGCGCCAGCAGCTTGGTGTCTAGCGGGAACACCGGGGAGCTGTTTTTT. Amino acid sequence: CASSLVSSGNTGELFF.

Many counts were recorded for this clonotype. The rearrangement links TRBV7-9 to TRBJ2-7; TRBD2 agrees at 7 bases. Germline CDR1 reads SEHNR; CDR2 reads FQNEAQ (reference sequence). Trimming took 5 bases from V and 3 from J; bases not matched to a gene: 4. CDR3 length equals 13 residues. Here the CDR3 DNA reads TGTGCCAGCAGCGGGGGGGAAATCTACGAGCAGTACTTC. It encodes CASSGGEIYEQYF. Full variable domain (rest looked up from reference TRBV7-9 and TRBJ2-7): DTGVSQNPRHKITKRGQNVTFRCDPISEHNRLYWYRQTLGQGPEFLTYFQNEAQLEKSRLLSDRFSAERPKGSFSTLEIQRTEQGDSAMYLCASSGGEIYEQYFGPGTRLTVT.

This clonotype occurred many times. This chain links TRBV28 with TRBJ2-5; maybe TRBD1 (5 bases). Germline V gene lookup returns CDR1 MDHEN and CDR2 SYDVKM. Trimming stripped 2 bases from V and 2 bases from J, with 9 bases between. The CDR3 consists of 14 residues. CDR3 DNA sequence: TGTGCCAGCAGTTTAAAGGGGCGGCAAGAGACCCAGTACTTC. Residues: CASSLKGRQETQYF.

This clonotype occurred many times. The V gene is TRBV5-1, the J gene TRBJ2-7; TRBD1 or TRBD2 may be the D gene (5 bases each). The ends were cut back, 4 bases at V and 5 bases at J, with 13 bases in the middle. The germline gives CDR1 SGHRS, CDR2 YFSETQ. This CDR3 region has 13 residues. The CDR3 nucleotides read TGCGCCAGCAGCCGGGAAGGGGCGCACGAGCAGTACTTC. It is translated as CASSREGAHEQYF.

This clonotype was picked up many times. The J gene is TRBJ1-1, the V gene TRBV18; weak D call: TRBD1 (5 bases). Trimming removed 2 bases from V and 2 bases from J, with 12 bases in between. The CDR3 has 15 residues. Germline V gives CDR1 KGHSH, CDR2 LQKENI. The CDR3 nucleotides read TGTGCCAGCTCACCAAATTCGGACATAAACACTGAAGCTTTCTTT. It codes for CASSPNSDINTEAFF.

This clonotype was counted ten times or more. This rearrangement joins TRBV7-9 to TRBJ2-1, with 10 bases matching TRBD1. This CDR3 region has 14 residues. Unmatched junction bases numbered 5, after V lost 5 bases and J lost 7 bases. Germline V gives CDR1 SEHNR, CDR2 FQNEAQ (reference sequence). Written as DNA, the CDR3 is TGTGCCAGCAGCCATGGACAGGGGGTGAATGAGCAGTTCTTC. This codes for CASSHGQGVNEQFF.

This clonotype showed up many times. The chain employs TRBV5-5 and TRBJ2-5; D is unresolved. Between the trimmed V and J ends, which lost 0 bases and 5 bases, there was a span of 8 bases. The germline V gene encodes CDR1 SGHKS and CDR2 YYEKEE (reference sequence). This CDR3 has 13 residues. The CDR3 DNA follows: TGTGCCAGCAGCTTGGACCCCCTCGAGACCCAGTACTTC. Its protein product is CASSLDPLETQYF.

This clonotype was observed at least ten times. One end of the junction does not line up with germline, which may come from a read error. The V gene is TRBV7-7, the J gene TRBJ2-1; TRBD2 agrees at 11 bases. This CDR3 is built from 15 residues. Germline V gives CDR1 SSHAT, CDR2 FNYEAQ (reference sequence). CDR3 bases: TGTGCTAGCAGCAGGGGACTAGCGGAGTACAATGAGCAGTTCTTC. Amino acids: CASSRGLAEYNEQFF.

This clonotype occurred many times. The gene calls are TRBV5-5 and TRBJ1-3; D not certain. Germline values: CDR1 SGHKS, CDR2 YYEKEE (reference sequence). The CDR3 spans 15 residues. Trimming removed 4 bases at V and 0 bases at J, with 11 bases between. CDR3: CASSPQARSGNTIYF. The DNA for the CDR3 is TGTGCCAGCAGCCCGCAGGCTCGCTCTGGAAACACCATATATTTT.

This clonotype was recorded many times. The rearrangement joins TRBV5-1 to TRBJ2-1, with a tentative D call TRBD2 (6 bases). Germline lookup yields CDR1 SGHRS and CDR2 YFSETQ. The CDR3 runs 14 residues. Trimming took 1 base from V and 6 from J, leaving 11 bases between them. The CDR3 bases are TGCGCCAGCAGCTTGAGGGCCGGGGGCAATGAGCAGTTCTTC. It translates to CASSLRAGGNEQFF.

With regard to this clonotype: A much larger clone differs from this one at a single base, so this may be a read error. CDR3 sequence: CASSFGLTTGELFF. The CDR3 bases are TGTGCCAGCAGCTTCGGACTCACCACCGGGGAGCTGTTTTTT. This chain uses TRBV7-9 with TRBJ2-2; D is perhaps TRBD2 (5 bases). This CDR3 has 14 residues. V was cut by 3 bases and J by 4 bases, with 9 bases left in between. Germline CDR1 and CDR2: SEHNR and FQNEAQ (reference sequence).

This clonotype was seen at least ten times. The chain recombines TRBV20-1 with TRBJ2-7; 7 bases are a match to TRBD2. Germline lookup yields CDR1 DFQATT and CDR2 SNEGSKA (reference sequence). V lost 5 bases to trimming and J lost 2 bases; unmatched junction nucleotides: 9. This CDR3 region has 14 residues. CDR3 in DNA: TGCAGTGCTGACCCTGACAGCGGGACCTACGAGCAGTACTTC. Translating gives CSADPDSGTYEQYF.

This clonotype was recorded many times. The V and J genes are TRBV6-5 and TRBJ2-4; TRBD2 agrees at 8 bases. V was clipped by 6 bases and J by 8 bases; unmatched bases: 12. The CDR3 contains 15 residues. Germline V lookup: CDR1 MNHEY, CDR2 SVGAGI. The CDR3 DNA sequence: TGTGCCAGCAGCTACGAGGCGGGAGGACGAGACATTCAGTACTTC. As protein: CASSYEAGGRDIQYF.

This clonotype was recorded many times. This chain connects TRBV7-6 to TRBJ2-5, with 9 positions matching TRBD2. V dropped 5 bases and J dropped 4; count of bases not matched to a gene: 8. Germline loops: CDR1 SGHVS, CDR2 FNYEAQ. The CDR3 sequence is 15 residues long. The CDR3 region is CASSLVLAGRETQYF. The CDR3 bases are TGTGCCAGCAGCCTTGTGCTAGCGGGAAGAGAGACCCAGTACTTC.

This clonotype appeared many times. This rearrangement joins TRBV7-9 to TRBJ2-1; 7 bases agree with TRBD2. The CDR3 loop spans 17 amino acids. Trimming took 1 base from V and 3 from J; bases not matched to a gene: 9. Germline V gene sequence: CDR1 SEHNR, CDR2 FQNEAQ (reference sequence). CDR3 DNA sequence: TGTGCCAGCAGCTTAGATCGGCTAGCGGAACTCTACAATGAGCAGTTCTTC. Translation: CASSLDRLAELYNEQFF.

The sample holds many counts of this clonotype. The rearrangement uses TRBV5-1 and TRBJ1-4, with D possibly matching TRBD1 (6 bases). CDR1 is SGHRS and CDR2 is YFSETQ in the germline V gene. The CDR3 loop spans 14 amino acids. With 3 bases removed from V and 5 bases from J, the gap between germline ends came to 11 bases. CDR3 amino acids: CASSSGEYNEKLFF. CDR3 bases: TGCGCCAGCAGCTCAGGGGAATACAATGAAAAACTGTTTTTT.

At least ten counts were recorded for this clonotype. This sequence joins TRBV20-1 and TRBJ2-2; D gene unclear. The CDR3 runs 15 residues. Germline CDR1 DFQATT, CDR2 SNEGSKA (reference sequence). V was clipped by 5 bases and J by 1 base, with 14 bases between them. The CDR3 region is CSASGGLLNTGELFF. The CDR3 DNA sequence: TGCAGTGCTTCCGGCGGCCTGTTGAACACCGGGGAGCTGTTTTTT.

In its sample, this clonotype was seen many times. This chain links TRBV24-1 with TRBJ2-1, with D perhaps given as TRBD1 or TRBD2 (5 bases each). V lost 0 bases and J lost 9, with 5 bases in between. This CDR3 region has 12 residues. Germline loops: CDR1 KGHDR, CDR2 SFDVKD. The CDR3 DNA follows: TGTGCCACCAGTGATTTGGGGGGTGAGCAGTTCTTC. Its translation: CATSDLGGEQFF.

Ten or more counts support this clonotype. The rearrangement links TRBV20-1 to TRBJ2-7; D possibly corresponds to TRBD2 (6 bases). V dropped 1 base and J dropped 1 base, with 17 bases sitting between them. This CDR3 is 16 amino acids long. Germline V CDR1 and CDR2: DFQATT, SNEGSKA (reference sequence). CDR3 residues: CSARAAPSGLSYEQYF. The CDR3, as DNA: TGCAGTGCTAGAGCAGCCCCCAGCGGGCTATCCTACGAGCAGTACTTC.

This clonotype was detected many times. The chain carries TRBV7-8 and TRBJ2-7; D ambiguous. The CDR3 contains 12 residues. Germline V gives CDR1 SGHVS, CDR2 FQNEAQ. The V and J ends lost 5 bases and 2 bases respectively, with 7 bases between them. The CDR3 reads CASSRGAYEQYF. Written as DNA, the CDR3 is TGTGCCAGCAGCCGAGGCGCCTACGAGCAGTACTTC.